The entry below gives a single T cell receptor (beta chain) sequence along with its context. Trimming took 2 bases from V and 4 from J, leaving 9 bases between them. Germline V gene sequence: CDR1 LNHDA, CDR2 SQIVND (reference sequence). This CDR3 region has 14 residues. Only in-frame clones appear in the TCRdb table, and some are missing; sequencing was by immunoSEQ multiplex PCR. The sample shows roughly 1 million clones, 75% of them seen only once. This entry belongs to a study of shared clonotypes between healthy human individuals. The specimen sequenced was memory CD4+ T cells sorted from blood. The sample's subset: CD45RA-negative fraction. The clonotype was recovered from a man aged 18 to 29 in good health. The chain couples TRBV19 to TRBJ1-3, with TRBD1 as a possible D gene (5 bases). CDR3 protein: CASSIRAGGNTIYF. CDR3 nucleotides: TGTGCCAGTAGTATACGGGCAGGGGGAAACACCATATATTTT.